These T cell receptor beta chains were read from a single sample in a study of PD-1 blockade in classical Hodgkin lymphoma. Sequenced by immunoSEQ multiplex PCR; TCRdb stores in-frame clones only, minus some. Among under 65,000 clones listed, 75% to 90% were seen once. The starting material was peripheral blood mononuclear cells (PBMCs), obtained at baseline. All receptors come from a human donor with classical Hodgkin lymphoma. Each CDR3 is given with its conserved first and last residue. D genes are given only for firm matches. Size is stated for part of the rows, as once, few or many counts, or as a class when the clone is expanded.

size: .
V: TRBV10-3
D: TRBD2
length: 14
J: TRBJ2-2
DNA: TGTGCCATCAACCAGCGGGGGGAGGACGGGGAGCTGTTTTTT
CDR3: CAINQRGEDGELFF

size: .
V: TRBV30
D: .
length: 14
J: TRBJ1-6
DNA: TGTGCCTGGAAAACTATGACCCCGGGATCACCCCTCCACTTT
CDR3: CAWKTMTPGSPLHF

size: few
V: TRBV19
D: .
length: 12
J: TRBJ1-6
DNA: TGTGCCAGTAGTTTTCTGGGATCACCCCTCCACTTT
CDR3: CASSFLGSPLHF

size: .
V: TRBV2
D: .
length: 10
J: TRBJ1-4
DNA: TGTGCCAGCAGGGGCGAAAAACTGTTTTTT
CDR3: CASRGEKLFF

size: .
V: TRBV5-1
D: .
length: 16
J: TRBJ2-7
DNA: TGCGCCAGCAGCCCCGCGGGGAGGTGGGTTGGCTACGAGCAGTACTTC
CDR3: CASSPAGRWVGYEQYF

size: .
V: TRBV15
D: .
length: 14
J: TRBJ1-5
DNA: TGTGCCACCAGCAGCGTGGCAGTTGTTCAGCCCCAGCATTTT
CDR3: CATSSVAVVQPQHF

size: .
V: TRBV6-1
D: .
length: 12
J: TRBJ2-7
DNA: TGTGCCAGCAGTGAAGGCCCCTACGAGCAGTACTTC
CDR3: CASSEGPYEQYF

size: .
V: TRBV7-9
D: TRBD2
length: 15
J: TRBJ2-7
DNA: TGTGCCAGCAGTCGGACTAGCGGGGGTTCCTACGAGCAGTACTTC
CDR3: CASSRTSGGSYEQYF

size: .
V: TRBV13
D: .
length: 15
J: TRBJ2-7
DNA: TGTGCCAGCAGCCCTACTCCTTCGGTATCCTACGAGCAGTACTTC
CDR3: CASSPTPSVSYEQYF

size: .
V: TRBV4-2
D: .
length: 9
J: TRBJ2-3
DNA: TGTGCCAGCAGCCAAGGAAAGTATTTT
CDR3: CASSQGKYF

size: .
V: TRBV5-5
D: TRBD1
length: 14
J: TRBJ1-6
DNA: TGTGCCAGCAGCCGCGGGACAGTGAATTCACCCCTCCACTTT
CDR3: CASSRGTVNSPLHF